A single sample gave rise to the 13 T cell receptor beta chains below, sequenced in a study of regulatory T cells in long-lasting Graves disease. To make TCR beta libraries, researchers used iRepertoire HTBI primers and Arm-PCR of CDR3 regions. TCRdb analysed the multiplex PCR reads with MiXCR anew, one entry per CDR3 protein. The sample has over 500,000 distinct CDR3 sequences, roughly 16% seen once. Time point denoted: newly diagnosed GD, antithyroid drugs for less than 3 months. The TCR library was made from RNA extracted from PBMCs. These sequences were also reported in another study, on T cells in Graves' hyperthyroidism and ophthalmopathy.

Material: peripheral blood mononuclear cells (PBMCs), obtained at new diagnosis, from a patient treated with antithyroid drugs. The receptors stem from a young woman with Graves disease.

The chain couples TRBV5-5 to TRBJ2-7; possible D gene TRBD1, 5 bases. Germline lookup yields CDR1 SGHKS and CDR2 YYEKEE (reference sequence). The CDR3 consists of 14 residues. V was trimmed by 0 bases and J by 3 bases, leaving 10 bases between them. This chain's CDR3 is CASSLDPRVYEQYF. The CDR3 region has the DNA TGTGCCAGCAGCTTGGATCCCAGGGTCTACGAGCAGTACTTC.

Many counts were recorded for this clonotype. The chain uses TRBV5-1 and TRBJ2-7; TRBD1 aligns across 12 bases. The ends lost 3 bases at V and 4 bases at J; junction bases unmatched: 2. The CDR3 contains 14 residues. CDR1 SGHRS and CDR2 YFSETQ come from the germline V gene. CDR3 in DNA: TGCGCCAGCAGCTGGGGACAGGGGGCGTACGAGCAGTACTTC. Translated: CASSWGQGAYEQYF.

This clonotype was observed a handful of times. The rearrangement joins TRBV27 to TRBJ1-6; TRBD1 might be the D (5 bases). Per germline, CDR1 MNHEY and CDR2 SMNVEV (reference sequence). There are 16 residues in the CDR3. V dropped 7 bases and J dropped 9 bases, with 22 bases sitting between them. The CDR3 coding sequence is TGTGCCAGCACCCATTTAGGGGTTTCCCGTGGTTCACCCCTCCACTTT. The encoded protein is CASTHLGVSRGSPLHF.

The chain employs TRBV6-9 and TRBJ2-2; TRBD2 might be the D (5 bases). Germline V CDR1 and CDR2: MNHGY, SVAAGI. V was pared by 4 bases and J by 4 bases, with 10 bases between. This CDR3 region has 14 residues. The CDR3: CASSSGLLTGELFF. As DNA, the CDR3 is TGTGCCAGCAGTTCAGGACTCCTCACCGGGGAGCTGTTTTTT.

This sequence joins TRBV25-1 and TRBJ2-7, with D unclear. Germline V gene lookup returns CDR1 MGHDK and CDR2 SYGVNS. This CDR3 spans 12 amino acids. V was pared by 8 bases and J by 2 bases, with 10 bases between. The CDR3 here is CASGKNTYEQYF. As DNA, the CDR3 is TGTGCCAGCGGGAAGAATACCTACGAGCAGTACTTC.

This clonotype has ten or more counts. The CDR3 loop is CASSPDTIGTQYF. The CDR3 DNA follows: TGTGCCAGCAGCCCGGATACGATAGGGACCCAGTACTTC. The chain recombines TRBV3-1 with TRBJ2-3; D gene uncertain. The end of the DNA is better explained by TRBJ2-5, so the J call may be wrong. The germline V gene has CDR1 LGHDT and CDR2 YNNKEL (reference sequence). This CDR3 has 13 residues.

This rearrangement joins TRBV7-9 to TRBJ1-1; D not resolved. This CDR3 comprises 14 residues. V lost 6 bases and J lost 0, with 11 bases in between. CDR1 is SEHNR and CDR2 is FQNEAQ in the germline V gene (reference sequence). The CDR3 reads CASRGRLLNTEAFF. Written as DNA, the CDR3 is TGTGCCAGCAGGGGCAGACTACTGAACACTGAAGCTTTCTTT.

This clonotype has more than one count but fewer than ten. The chain is built from TRBV30 and TRBJ1-1; D may be TRBD1 (6 bases). The V gene lost 5 bases and the J gene lost 2 bases, with 15 bases spanning the gap. Per germline, CDR1 GTSNPN and CDR2 SVGIG (reference sequence). The CDR3 is 14 amino acids. Here the CDR3 DNA reads TGTGCCTGGGGACAGCAACTGGGTAACACTGAAGCTTTCTTT. Translating it yields CAWGQQLGNTEAFF.

This clonotype was observed a few times. The chain links TRBV6-1 to TRBJ2-5; 11 positions agree with TRBD2. The CDR3 length is 17 residues. V dropped 6 bases and J dropped 4; count of bases not matched to a gene: 13. Germline lookup yields CDR1 MNHNS and CDR2 SASEGT. This CDR3 reads CASRDTASGRFGETQYF. CDR3 DNA: TGTGCCAGCAGGGACACTGCTAGCGGGAGGTTTGGAGAGACCCAGTACTTC.

This clonotype appeared many times. The chain has TRBV5-1 and TRBJ1-1; 11 nucleotides line up with TRBD1. The CDR3 covers 15 residues. J gave up 6 bases and V 4 bases, and 8 bases lay outside the gene matches. Germline V gives CDR1 SGHRS, CDR2 YFSETQ. CDR3 DNA sequence: TGCGCCAGCAGCCTAGGACAGGGGGCTTTCTCTGAAGCTTTCTTT. Encoded protein: CASSLGQGAFSEAFF.

This clonotype was detected ten times or more. The chain has TRBV6-1 and TRBJ1-6; tentatively, D is TRBD1 (5 bases). Germline lookup yields CDR1 MNHNS and CDR2 SASEGT. The CDR3 is 13 amino acids. V was cut by 3 bases and J by 9 bases, with 9 bases left in between. The CDR3 region has the DNA TGTGCCAGCAGTGAGGGGGTCGGTTCACCCCTCCACTTT. This encodes CASSEGVGSPLHF.

As DNA, the CDR3 is TGTGCCAGCAGCGTAGACCCCAGTAGCCTTTATGGCTACACCTTC. The encoded protein is CASSVDPSSLYGYTF. The chain has TRBV9 and TRBJ1-2; D uncertain. Germline-derived CDR1 and CDR2 are SGDLS and YYNGEE. Trimming left V 0 bases short and J 5 bases short, with 14 bases between. The CDR3 consists of 15 residues.

The chain combines TRBV2 with TRBJ1-1; D uncertain. The CDR3 sequence is 13 residues long. Germline V CDR1 and CDR2: SNHLY, FYNNEI. Deletions cut 7 bases from V and 5 bases from J, with 14 bases between. The CDR3 is CASTSLGRTEAFF. The CDR3 nucleotides read TGTGCCAGCACCTCCCTGGGGAGGACTGAAGCTTTCTTT.